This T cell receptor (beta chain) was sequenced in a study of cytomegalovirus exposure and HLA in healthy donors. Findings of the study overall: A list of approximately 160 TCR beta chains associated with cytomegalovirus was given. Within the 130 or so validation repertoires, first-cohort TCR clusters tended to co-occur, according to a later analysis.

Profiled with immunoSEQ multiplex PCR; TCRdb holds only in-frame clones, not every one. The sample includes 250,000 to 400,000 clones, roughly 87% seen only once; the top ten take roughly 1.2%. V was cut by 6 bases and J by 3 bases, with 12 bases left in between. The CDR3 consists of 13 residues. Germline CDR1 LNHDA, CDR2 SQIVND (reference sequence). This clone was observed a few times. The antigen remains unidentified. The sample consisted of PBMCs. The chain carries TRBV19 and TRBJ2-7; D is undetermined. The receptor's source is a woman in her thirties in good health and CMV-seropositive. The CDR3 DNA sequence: TGTGCCAGTAGCCCGGACGGCGGCTACGAGCAGTACTTC. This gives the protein CASSPDGGYEQYF.